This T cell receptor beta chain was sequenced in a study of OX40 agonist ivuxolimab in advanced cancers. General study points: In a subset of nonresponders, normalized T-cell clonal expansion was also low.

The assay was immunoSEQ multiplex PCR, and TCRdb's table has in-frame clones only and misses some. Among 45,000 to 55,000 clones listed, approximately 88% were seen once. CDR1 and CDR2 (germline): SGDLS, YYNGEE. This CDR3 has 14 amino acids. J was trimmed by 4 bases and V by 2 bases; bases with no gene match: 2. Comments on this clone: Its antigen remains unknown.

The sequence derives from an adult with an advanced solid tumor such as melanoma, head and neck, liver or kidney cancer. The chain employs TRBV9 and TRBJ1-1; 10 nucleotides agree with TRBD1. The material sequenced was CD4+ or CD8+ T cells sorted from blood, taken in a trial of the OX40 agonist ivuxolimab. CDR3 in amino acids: CASSVRQGATEAFF. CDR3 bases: TGTGCCAGCAGCGTTAGACAGGGGGCCACTGAAGCTTTCTTT. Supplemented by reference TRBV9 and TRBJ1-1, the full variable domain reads DSGVTQTPKHLITATGQRVTLRCSPRSGDLSVYWYQQSLDQGLQFLIQYYNGEERAKGNILERFSAQQFPDLHSELNLSSLELGDSALYFCASSVRQGATEAFFGQGTRLTVV.